The 27 T cell receptor beta chains given below trace back to one sample, sequenced in a study of blood T cell repertoires in COVID-19. Sequencing used immunoSEQ multiplex PCR; TCRdb keeps in-frame clones, though not all of them. The data hold approximately 350,000 clones, with 80% to 90% observed a single time. The sample taken for sequencing was peripheral blood. The receptor source for this set is a man in his forties or fifties with acute or convalescent COVID-19.

V gene TRBV28 combines with J gene TRBJ1-5; D gene uncertain. Trimming cost V 5 bases and J 6 bases, with 14 bases left between them. Germline V gene data show CDR1 as MDHEN and CDR2 as SYDVKM. The CDR3 is 14 amino acids. CDR3 loop: CASSASGPSQPQHF. The CDR3 coding sequence is TGTGCCAGCAGTGCTAGCGGACCTTCTCAGCCCCAGCATTTT.

The genes are TRBV18 and TRBJ1-6, with TRBD1 matching 7 bases. With V trimmed by 3 bases and J by 9 bases, 5 bases remained unmatched. The CDR3 runs to 14 residues. The germline CDR1 and CDR2 sequences are KGHSH and LQKENI. The CDR3 DNA reads as TGTGCCAGCTCACCGGGGACAGTGTCTTCACCCCTCCACTTT. This sequence encodes CASSPGTVSSPLHF.

The chain recombines TRBV14 with TRBJ1-6; 12 positions agree with TRBD1. The CDR3 sequence is 18 residues long. Germline V gene data show CDR1 as SGHDN and CDR2 as FVKESK. This CDR3 reads CAPWKSPGQGALNSPLHF. The CDR3 region has the DNA TGTGCGCCGTGGAAGAGCCCGGGACAGGGGGCTCTTAATTCACCCCTCCACTTT.

The chain links TRBV7-9 to TRBJ2-1, with 9 nucleotides matching TRBD1. This CDR3 has 13 amino acids. V was pared by 4 bases and J by 8 bases, with 3 bases of the junction left unmatched. CDR1 is SEHNR and CDR2 is FQNEAQ in the germline V gene (reference sequence). CDR3 in amino acids: CASSSGQGHEQFF. As DNA, the CDR3 is TGTGCCAGCAGCTCTGGACAGGGGCATGAGCAGTTCTTC. Full variable domain (remainder filled in from reference TRBV7-9 and TRBJ2-1): DTGVSQNPRHKITKRGQNVTFRCDPISEHNRLYWYRQTLGQGPEFLTYFQNEAQLEKSRLLSDRFSAERPKGSFSTLEIQRTEQGDSAMYLCASSSGQGHEQFFGPGTRLTVL.

The chain carries TRBV7-9 and TRBJ2-7, with 9 bases identical to TRBD2. CDR3 length equals 15 residues. The germline V gene has CDR1 SEHNR and CDR2 FQNEAQ (reference sequence). Trimming took 0 bases from V and 3 from J; bases not matched to a gene: 3. CDR3 sequence: CASSLAPSGIYEQYF. For the CDR3, the DNA is TGTGCCAGCAGCTTAGCCCCTAGCGGGATCTACGAGCAGTACTTC.

J is TRBJ2-1 and V is TRBV7-9, with TRBD2 matching 9 bases. Losses at the gene ends were 5 bases for V and 8 bases for J; bases not matched to a gene: 19. This CDR3 is 18 amino acids long. The germline gives CDR1 SEHNR, CDR2 FQNEAQ (reference sequence). CDR3 residues: CASSPMTRLAGLPDEQFF. CDR3 DNA: TGTGCCAGCAGCCCCATGACCCGGCTAGCGGGGCTCCCCGATGAGCAGTTCTTC.

The rearrangement uses TRBV19 and TRBJ1-4; weak D call: TRBD1 (6 bases). Germline V gene data show CDR1 as LNHDA and CDR2 as SQIVND (reference sequence). V lost 5 bases and J lost 8, with 18 bases in between. The CDR3 has 15 residues. Written as DNA, the CDR3 is TGTGCCAGTAGTGCGCCGGAGACAGGTCTCGAAAAACTGTTTTTT. It is translated as CASSAPETGLEKLFF.

V and J are TRBV27 and TRBJ2-1, with TRBD2 matching over 8 bases. After removal of 5 bases from V and 0 bases from J, the junction contained 3 bases not matched to a gene. The CDR3 is 15 residues long. Germline CDR1 reads MNHEY; CDR2 reads SMNVEV (reference sequence). CDR3 sequence reads: CASSVSGGSYNEQFF. The CDR3 region has the DNA TGTGCCAGCAGTGTCAGCGGGGGCTCCTACAATGAGCAGTTCTTC.

The chain uses TRBV28 and TRBJ1-5; 7 bases agree with TRBD1. From germline, CDR1 is MDHEN and CDR2 SYDVKM. V was clipped by 2 bases and J by 6 bases; unmatched bases: 1. The CDR3 consists of 13 residues. The CDR3 bases are TGTGCCAGCAGTTTACAGGGGGGTCAGCCCCAGCATTTT. Its translation is CASSLQGGQPQHF.

The chain is built from TRBV10-3 and TRBJ1-1; tentatively, D is TRBD1 (6 bases). The CDR3 spans 14 residues. Trimming took off 8 bases at V and 3 bases at J, with 16 bases between the two ends. Germline CDR1 ENHRY, CDR2 SYGVKD. CDR3 bases: TGTGCCATCGGGGGCAGGGGCGGGTACACTGAAGCTTTCTTT. Translated: CAIGGRGGYTEAFF.

Only one count was recorded for this clone. This chain uses TRBV6-5 with TRBJ1-2; 7 bases are shared with TRBD1. The germline V gene has CDR1 MNHEY and CDR2 SVGAGI. V shed 6 bases, J shed 2 bases, and the junction held 9 bases outside the gene matches. The CDR3 loop spans 15 amino acids. The CDR3 is CASRRQGGPNYGYTF. Written as DNA, the CDR3 is TGTGCCAGCAGACGGCAGGGGGGCCCCAACTATGGCTACACCTTC.

The CDR3 loop reads CASSGTGAYGYTF. The CDR3 nucleotides read TGTGCCAGCAGCGGGACAGGGGCCTATGGCTACACCTTC. This chain connects TRBV9 to TRBJ1-2; TRBD1 agrees at 9 bases. Trimming removed 3 bases from V and 4 bases from J; junction bases left unmatched: 1. Germline-derived CDR1 and CDR2 are SGDLS and YYNGEE. CDR3 length equals 13 residues.

This clone was picked up a small number of times. V gene TRBV19 combines with J gene TRBJ2-2; the D is unclear. Germline V gives CDR1 LNHDA, CDR2 SQIVND (reference sequence). CDR3 length: 15 amino acids. V lost 3 bases and J lost 1, with 9 bases in between. CDR3 residues: CASSIRSWNTGELFF. The CDR3 region has the DNA TGTGCCAGTAGTATCCGTAGTTGGAACACCGGGGAGCTGTTTTTT.

For the CDR3, the DNA is TGCGCCAGCAGCTTGGAGCAGGCCTGGGAGGAGCAGTTCTTC. Translated, it gives CASSLEQAWEEQFF. The rearrangement uses TRBV5-1 and TRBJ2-1, with a possible D match to TRBD2 (5 bases). CDR1 is SGHRS, CDR2 YFSETQ, per germline. V was pared by 0 bases and J by 10 bases, with 14 bases between. CDR3 length: 14 amino acids.

V is TRBV10-3 and J is TRBJ1-1; D not resolved. Germline lookup yields CDR1 ENHRY and CDR2 SYGVKD. Trimming took off 2 bases at V and 8 bases at J, with 18 bases between the two ends. This CDR3 has 15 amino acids. CDR3 protein: CAISEEPRLPGEAFF. CDR3 DNA sequence: TGTGCCATCAGTGAGGAACCTCGACTCCCCGGGGAAGCTTTCTTT.

The chain uses TRBV30 and TRBJ1-5; tentative D call: TRBD1 (6 bases). Germline lookup yields CDR1 GTSNPN and CDR2 SVGIG (reference sequence). The CDR3 length is 15 residues. Deletions cut 3 bases from V and 3 bases from J, with 15 bases between. CDR3 amino acids: CAWSVKDSFNQPQHF. Written as DNA, the CDR3 is TGTGCCTGGAGCGTAAAGGACAGCTTCAATCAGCCCCAGCATTTT.

The J gene is TRBJ2-2, the V gene TRBV20-1; a possible D gene is TRBD2 (6 bases). Looked up from germline, CDR1 is DFQATT and CDR2 is SNEGSKA (reference sequence). The CDR3 extends over 14 amino acids. Deletions cut 3 bases from V and 5 bases from J, with 13 bases between. The CDR3 sequence: CSASSSVGTGELFF. Here the CDR3 DNA reads TGCAGTGCTAGTTCTAGCGTCGGTACCGGGGAGCTGTTTTTT.

V is TRBV7-2 and J is TRBJ2-2; 7 positions agree with TRBD1. V trimming: 5 bases; J trimming: 4 bases; junction bases outside the gene matches: 10. The V gene's germline CDR1 is SGHTA and CDR2 FQGNSA. CDR3 size: 16 residues. CDR3 DNA sequence: TGTGCCAGCAGCCCAAGACAGGGTTGGACCACCGGGGAGCTGTTTTTT. Its translation: CASSPRQGWTTGELFF.

The genes are TRBV2 and TRBJ1-6, with TRBD1 identical over 8 bases. Trimming removed 7 bases from V and 9 bases from J; junction bases left unmatched: 8. CDR3 length: 14 residues. In germline, CDR1 is SNHLY, CDR2 FYNNEI. The CDR3 reads CASTPGQGGSPLHF. CDR3 coding DNA: TGTGCCAGCACCCCAGGACAGGGTGGTTCACCCCTCCACTTT.

This clone was seen only once. DNA of the CDR3: TGTGCCAGTAGTACCCACAGTCCTGGGGGGGAGCAGTACTTC. Protein: CASSTHSPGGEQYF. This chain links TRBV19 with TRBJ2-7; the D gene is possibly TRBD2 (6 bases). Trimming took 4 bases from V and 7 from J, leaving 17 bases between them. Per the germline V gene, CDR1 is LNHDA and CDR2 is SQIVND (reference sequence). CDR3 size: 14 residues.

This chain joins TRBV18 and TRBJ1-5; D uncertain. The CDR3 is 14 residues long. V lost 4 bases, J lost 0 bases, and 7 bases lay in between. Germline loops: CDR1 KGHSH, CDR2 LQKENI. CDR3: CASSRADSNQPQHF. Here the CDR3 DNA reads TGTGCCAGCTCACGGGCAGATAGCAATCAGCCCCAGCATTTT.

V gene TRBV7-9 combines with J gene TRBJ2-5; 9 bases are a match to TRBD2. The CDR3 has 15 residues. Trimming took 4 bases from V and 1 from J; bases not matched to a gene: 4. Per the germline V gene, CDR1 is SEHNR and CDR2 is FQNEAQ (reference sequence). The CDR3 nucleotides read TGTGCCAGCAGCTCCAAGACTAGCGGCCAAGAGACCCAGTACTTC. Its protein is CASSSKTSGQETQYF.

The rearrangement uses TRBV6-6 and TRBJ2-3; 9 bases line up with TRBD2. Losses at the gene ends were 0 bases for V and 2 bases for J; bases not matched to a gene: 3. The CDR3 sequence is 16 residues long. Germline V CDR1 and CDR2: MNHNY, SVGAGI (reference sequence). The CDR3 spells CASSYSTSGYTDTQYF. Here the CDR3 DNA reads TGTGCCAGCAGTTACTCGACTAGCGGATACACAGATACGCAGTATTTT.

V usage is TRBV6-5 and J usage is TRBJ1-6; TRBD1 might be the D (5 bases). V dropped 7 bases and J dropped 5 bases, with 9 bases sitting between them. The CDR3 is made up of 13 amino acids. Germline V gene data show CDR1 as MNHEY and CDR2 as SVGAGI. The CDR3 coding sequence is TGTGCCAGCACAGGGAAACATAATTCACCCCTCCACTTT. As protein: CASTGKHNSPLHF.

This chain joins TRBV4-2 and TRBJ2-1, with D unclear. Trimming shortened V by 0 bases and J by 5 bases, and 11 bases separated the two germline ends. Germline-derived CDR1 and CDR2 are LGHNA and YNFKEQ. The CDR3 length is 15 residues. CDR3 residues: CASSQDEATNNEQFF. CDR3 nucleotide sequence: TGTGCCAGCAGCCAAGATGAGGCTACTAACAATGAGCAGTTCTTC.

J is TRBJ2-2 and V is TRBV9; possible D gene TRBD1, 6 bases. CDR3 length: 14 residues. V dropped 6 bases and J dropped 4 bases, with 13 bases sitting between them. Germline CDR1 and CDR2: SGDLS and YYNGEE. CDR3 residues: CASTDEGGTGELFF. The CDR3 nucleotides read TGTGCCAGCACCGACGAAGGGGGCACCGGGGAGCTGTTTTTT.

This clone came up a few times. This sequence joins TRBV7-2 and TRBJ1-2, with TRBD1 matching 9 bases. CDR3 length: 14 residues. Trimming at V came to 4 bases and at J to 5 bases, leaving 5 bases not matched to a gene. Germline CDR1 is SGHTA and CDR2 is FQGNSA. The chain's CDR3 is CASSSGTGSYGYTF. CDR3 DNA: TGTGCCAGCAGCTCCGGGACAGGGTCGTATGGCTACACCTTC.